One and the same sample provided the 20 T cell receptor beta chains below, sequenced in a study of blood T cell repertoires in COVID-19. This table comes from immunoSEQ multiplex PCR, and its TCRdb copy is limited to in-frame clones, with some not included. The sample includes some 400,000 clones, more than 75% of them seen just once. Sequencing input: peripheral blood. The receptors originated from a woman in her 30s with COVID-19, enrolled during active disease.

In its sample, this clone was seen once. The gene calls are TRBV9 and TRBJ1-1; TRBD1 aligns across 11 bases. The V gene end was trimmed by 0 bases and the J gene end by 4 bases; junction bases not matched to a gene: 2. The germline V gene encodes CDR1 SGDLS and CDR2 YYNGEE. The CDR3 spans 15 residues. CDR3 amino acids: CASSVAGTGGTEAFF. The CDR3 nucleotides are TGTGCCAGCAGCGTAGCGGGGACAGGGGGCACTGAAGCTTTCTTT. Looking up the rest from reference TRBV9 and TRBJ1-1 gives the full variable domain: DSGVTQTPKHLITATGQRVTLRCSPRSGDLSVYWYQQSLDQGLQFLIQYYNGEERAKGNILERFSAQQFPDLHSELNLSSLELGDSALYFCASSVAGTGGTEAFFGQGTRLTVV.

CDR3 sequence: CASSVRMNQDNEQFF. CDR3 in DNA: TGTGCCAGCAGTGTCAGAATGAACCAAGACAATGAGCAGTTCTTC. This rearrangement joins TRBV2 to TRBJ2-1, with D unresolved. Between the trimmed V and J ends, which lost 4 bases and 5 bases, there was a span of 15 bases. CDR3 size: 15 residues. Germline V CDR1 and CDR2: SNHLY, FYNNEI.

The V call is TRBV6-5, the J call TRBJ2-1, with a tentative D call TRBD1 (6 bases). V shed 6 bases and J shed 0 bases, with 12 bases lying between them. The CDR3 contains 15 residues. Germline CDR1 is MNHEY and CDR2 is SVGAGI. The CDR3 region has the DNA TGTGCCAGCAGCCCGGACAGAAGCTCCTACAATGAGCAGTTCTTC. Its protein is CASSPDRSSYNEQFF.

The chain joins TRBV28 to TRBJ1-6; D may be TRBD1 (6 bases). Trimming removed 3 bases from V and 13 bases from J, with 16 bases in between. The CDR3 covers 14 residues. Germline-derived CDR1 and CDR2 are MDHEN and SYDVKM. The CDR3 nucleotides are TGTGCCAGCAGTTTTAGGGGGACACTTTCCCCCCTCCACTTT. It yields the protein CASSFRGTLSPLHF.

The chain recombines TRBV28 with TRBJ2-7; 10 bases are shared with TRBD2. The CDR3 is 16 residues long. Trimming cost V 4 bases and J 0 bases; bases outside gene matches: 6. Germline V gives CDR1 MDHEN, CDR2 SYDVKM. This CDR3 is CASSSVRTSGSYEQYF. The CDR3 DNA reads TGTGCCAGCAGTTCGGTTAGGACTAGCGGCTCCTACGAGCAGTACTTC.

This rearrangement joins TRBV18 to TRBJ1-1; possibly TRBD1 for D (6 bases). The CDR3 loop spans 14 amino acids. Germline-derived CDR1 and CDR2 are KGHSH and LQKENI. Between the trimmed V and J ends, which lost 6 bases and 1 base, there was a span of 12 bases. Here the CDR3 reads CASSQPTGNTEAFF. CDR3 nucleotide sequence: TGTGCCAGCTCCCAACCGACAGGGAACACTGAAGCTTTCTTT.

This chain links TRBV7-3 with TRBJ2-1, with 10 bases lining up with TRBD2. CDR3 length equals 16 residues. Germline V gene sequence: CDR1 SGHTA, CDR2 FQGTGA. J gave up 4 bases and V 5 bases, and 8 bases lay outside the gene matches. The CDR3 DNA reads as TGTGCCAGCAGCACATCCGGGACTAGCGAGTACAATGAGCAGTTCTTC. It is translated as CASSTSGTSEYNEQFF.

The V call is TRBV11-2, the J call TRBJ1-6; 8 positions match TRBD1. Germline loops: CDR1 SGHAT, CDR2 FQNNGV. The junction had 8 bases not matched to a gene; V was cut back by 1 base and J by 12 bases. The CDR3 is 15 residues long. CDR3 DNA: TGTGCCAGCAGCTTAGCGGTGGGACAGGCCTTACCCCTCCACTTT. Its translation is CASSLAVGQALPLHF.

This clone came up many times. The rearrangement joins TRBV20-1 to TRBJ2-1; D gene unclear. CDR1 is DFQATT, CDR2 SNEGSKA, per germline (reference sequence). Between the trimmed V and J ends, which lost 3 bases and 4 bases, there was a span of 4 bases. This CDR3 comprises 11 residues. The CDR3 DNA reads as TGCAGTGCTAGCGGGTACAATGAGCAGTTCTTC. Translated: CSASGYNEQFF.

The V and J genes are TRBV7-6 and TRBJ2-5; 7 nucleotides line up with TRBD1. The CDR3 has 16 residues. CDR1 SGHVS and CDR2 FNYEAQ come from the germline V gene. Trimming at V came to 1 base and at J to 1 base, leaving 6 bases not matched to a gene. The CDR3 loop reads CASSLVAGTAQETQYF. CDR3 in DNA: TGTGCCAGCAGCTTAGTAGCCGGGACAGCCCAAGAGACCCAGTACTTC.

The V and J genes are TRBV28 and TRBJ2-7, with 11 bases matching TRBD2. This CDR3 contains 13 residues. Trimming took 6 bases from V and 6 from J; bases not matched to a gene: 4. Germline V lookup: CDR1 MDHEN, CDR2 SYDVKM. This CDR3 is CASRSSGRAEQYF. The CDR3 coding sequence is TGTGCCAGCAGAAGTAGCGGGAGGGCCGAGCAGTACTTC.

The rearrangement links TRBV7-9 to TRBJ2-2; 12 positions agree with TRBD2. Germline V gene data show CDR1 as SEHNR and CDR2 as FQNEAQ (reference sequence). V gave up 5 bases and J gave up 6 bases; unmatched junction bases: 13. The CDR3 runs to 18 residues. As DNA, the CDR3 is TGTGCCAGCAGCACCCGGACTAGCGGGATGAGTAGGGCCGGGGAGCTGTTTTTT. Protein product: CASSTRTSGMSRAGELFF.

The chain carries TRBV11-3 and TRBJ2-1; 10 bases map to TRBD2. The germline V gene encodes CDR1 SGHNT and CDR2 YENEEA. This CDR3 contains 16 residues. V trimming: 5 bases; J trimming: 10 bases; junction bases outside the gene matches: 14. This chain's CDR3 is CASSPGSGRAVGEQFF. In DNA, the CDR3 is TGTGCCAGCAGCCCCGGGAGCGGGAGGGCCGTGGGAGAGCAGTTCTTC. Together with reference TRBV11-3 and TRBJ2-1, the CDR3 gives the full variable domain: EAGVVQSPRYKIIEKKQPVAFWCNPISGHNTLYWYLQNLGQGPELLIRYENEEAVDDSQLPKDRFSAERLKGVDSTLKIQPAELGDSAVYLCASSPGSGRAVGEQFFGPGTRLTVL.

V and J are TRBV5-1 and TRBJ1-3, with D unclear. The germline gives CDR1 SGHRS, CDR2 YFSETQ. This CDR3 comprises 16 residues. V lost 4 bases, J lost 0 bases, and 14 bases lay in between. As DNA, the CDR3 is TGCGCCAGCAGCCCCCGGGGAGGTTCCTCTGGAAACACCATATATTTT. Translated: CASSPRGGSSGNTIYF.

The CDR3: CASSVQGAMGSPLHF. CDR3 sequence (DNA): TGTGCCAGCAGTGTACAGGGGGCGATGGGGTCACCCCTCCACTTT. The chain joins TRBV28 to TRBJ1-6; 9 positions match TRBD1. Germline V gives CDR1 MDHEN, CDR2 SYDVKM. J gave up 10 bases and V 5 bases, and 9 bases lay outside the gene matches. This CDR3 region has 15 residues.

This clone occurred a few times. This chain uses TRBV7-9 with TRBJ1-1, with D hard to call. Per the germline V gene, CDR1 is SEHNR and CDR2 is FQNEAQ (reference sequence). This CDR3 region has 13 residues. V gave up 5 bases and J gave up 1 base, with 8 bases separating them. The CDR3 protein is CASSLTWNTEAFF. CDR3 sequence (DNA): TGTGCCAGCAGCCTCACATGGAACACTGAAGCTTTCTTT.

The gene calls are TRBV18 and TRBJ2-1; perhaps TRBD2 as D (6 bases). The germline CDR1 and CDR2 sequences are KGHSH and LQKENI. V lost 10 bases, J lost 0 bases, and 19 bases lay in between. The CDR3 covers 16 residues. CDR3 sequence (DNA): TGTGCCACCCTGGGGAGGACGTCCTACTCCTACAATGAGCAGTTCTTC. The encoded protein is CATLGRTSYSYNEQFF.

This chain links TRBV4-1 with TRBJ2-3; a weak D match, TRBD2 (6 bases). Per the germline V gene, CDR1 is MGHRA and CDR2 is YSYEKL. The CDR3 loop spans 15 amino acids. Trimming took 0 bases from V and 3 from J, leaving 10 bases between them. The CDR3 loop reads CASSQDAGRTDTQYF. In nucleotides, the CDR3 is TGCGCCAGCAGCCAAGATGCCGGGAGAACAGATACGCAGTATTTT.

J is TRBJ2-3 and V is TRBV12-3 or TRBV12-4; the D is unclear. Trimming took off 6 bases at V and 2 bases at J, with 9 bases between the two ends. The CDR3 loop spans 13 amino acids. The CDR3 is CASSSFNTDTQYF. As DNA, the CDR3 is TGTGCCAGCAGCTCGTTTAACACAGATACGCAGTATTTT.

The rearrangement links TRBV3-1 (or the pseudogene TRBV3-2) to TRBJ2-1, with TRBD2 identical over 8 bases. The CDR3 extends over 14 amino acids. The V and J ends lost 0 bases and 11 bases, in that order; junction bases with no gene match: 6. In germline, CDR1 is LGHDT, CDR2 YNNKEL (reference sequence). Here the CDR3 reads CASSQDLEREKQFF. The CDR3 coding sequence is TGTGCCAGCAGCCAAGATCTTGAGCGGGAGAAGCAGTTCTTC.